Each of the 25 T cell receptor beta chains below was sequenced from the same sample in a study of blood T cell repertoires in COVID-19. Sequenced by immunoSEQ multiplex PCR; TCRdb stores in-frame clones only, minus some. Altogether about 200,000 clones are present, roughly 82% being singletons, with the ten largest covering 4.5% to 7%. The sample consisted of PBMCs or T cells enriched from blood (not recorded which). These receptor sequences come from a man aged 40-55 years with acute COVID-19.

This chain uses TRBV19 with TRBJ2-6; maybe TRBD2 (6 bases). The CDR3 length is 18 residues. In germline, CDR1 is LNHDA, CDR2 SQIVND (reference sequence). The germline V and J ends were trimmed by 5 bases and 4 bases, with 21 bases remaining between them. The CDR3 loop is CASSAGRHAGSGANVLTF. The CDR3 DNA follows: TGTGCCAGTAGTGCGGGACGGCATGCGGGGTCCGGGGCCAACGTCCTGACTTTC.

This clone was observed a few times. V usage is TRBV2 and J usage is TRBJ1-1, with 9 bases matching TRBD1. The CDR3 has 13 residues. Germline V gene sequence: CDR1 SNHLY, CDR2 FYNNEI. The ends lost 6 bases at V and 5 bases at J; junction bases unmatched: 4. CDR3 protein: CASSRDRETEAFF. CDR3 sequence (DNA): TGTGCCAGCAGCCGGGACAGGGAAACTGAAGCTTTCTTT.

This chain uses TRBV30 with TRBJ2-1; D remains unclear. The CDR3 is 13 residues long. Germline V gene lookup returns CDR1 GTSNPN and CDR2 SVGIG (reference sequence). V gave up 3 bases and J gave up 0 bases, with 6 bases separating them. CDR3 in amino acids: CAWRLLSYNEQFF. For the CDR3, the DNA is TGTGCCTGGAGGCTACTCTCCTACAATGAGCAGTTCTTC.

V and J are TRBV10-1 and TRBJ1-1; D perhaps matches TRBD1 (6 bases). Germline CDR1 reads WNHNN; CDR2 reads SYGVQD (reference sequence). CDR3 length: 15 amino acids. The germline V and J ends were trimmed by 5 bases and 5 bases, with 18 bases remaining between them. The CDR3 here is CASSSTQGKGTEAFF. CDR3 coding DNA: TGCGCCAGCAGTTCTACACAGGGAAAAGGGACTGAAGCTTTCTTT.

This clone is a singleton in its sample. The V gene is TRBV28, the J gene TRBJ1-4; maybe TRBD1 (5 bases). V was trimmed by 6 bases and J by 5 bases, leaving 16 bases between them. Germline V CDR1 and CDR2: MDHEN, SYDVKM. This CDR3 contains 15 residues. CDR3 region: CASSPQQGENEKLFF. CDR3 coding DNA: TGTGCCAGCAGCCCCCAGCAGGGTGAGAATGAAAAACTGTTTTTT.

This clone was found once. The gene calls are TRBV7-2 and TRBJ2-5; D is possibly TRBD2 (5 bases). Trimming took off 5 bases at V and 1 base at J, with 8 bases between the two ends. There are 13 residues in the CDR3. The germline gives CDR1 SGHTA, CDR2 FQGNSA. Written as DNA, the CDR3 is TGTGCCAGCAGCCGACTACCCCAAGAGACCCAGTACTTC. It is translated as CASSRLPQETQYF.

In DNA, the CDR3 is TGTGCCAGCGGCCGGGCAAAGACTGAAGCTTTCTTT. It encodes CASGRAKTEAFF. The chain carries TRBV16 and TRBJ1-1; D is uncertain. Trimming left V 8 bases short and J 5 bases short, with 12 bases between. The germline V gene has CDR1 KGHSY and CDR2 FQNENV. The CDR3 is made up of 12 amino acids.

This chain uses TRBV7-2 with TRBJ2-3, with a weak D call TRBD2 (5 bases). CDR1 SGHTA and CDR2 FQGNSA come from the germline V gene. V shed 5 bases and J shed 2 bases, with 17 bases lying between them. The CDR3 sequence is 16 residues long. The CDR3 region has the DNA TGTGCCAGCAGCCCGGGCCGAGCGGAACTCACAGATACGCAGTATTTT. Amino acid sequence: CASSPGRAELTDTQYF. Supplemented by reference TRBV7-2 and TRBJ2-3, the full variable domain reads GAGVSQSPSNKVTEKGKDVELRCDPISGHTALYWYRQSLGQGLEFLIYFQGNSAPDKSGLPSDRFSAERTGGSVSTLTIQRTQQEDSAVYLCASSPGRAELTDTQYFGPGTRLTVL.

This chain connects TRBV9 to TRBJ1-5; TRBD1 agrees at 9 bases. Germline V CDR1 and CDR2: SGDLS, YYNGEE. The trim removed 3 bases at V and 6 bases at J, leaving 4 bases unmatched. This CDR3 is built from 14 residues. The CDR3 loop reads CASSATGGSQPQHF. The CDR3 coding sequence is TGTGCCAGCAGCGCTACAGGGGGCAGTCAGCCCCAGCATTTT.

This sequence joins TRBV7-8 and TRBJ1-1; TRBD1 agrees at 11 bases. The CDR3 consists of 15 residues. J lost 4 bases, V lost 1 base, and 2 bases had no gene match. Looked up from germline, CDR1 is SGHVS and CDR2 is FQNEAQ. DNA for the CDR3: TGTGCCAGCAGCTTAGAGGGGACAGGGGGCACTGAAGCTTTCTTT. Protein sequence: CASSLEGTGGTEAFF.

The chain uses TRBV5-1 and TRBJ1-1; 7 nucleotides agree with TRBD1. Germline CDR1 is SGHRS and CDR2 is YFSETQ. Trimming took 3 bases from V and 8 from J; bases not matched to a gene: 13. This CDR3 is 15 amino acids long. The CDR3 bases are TGCGCCAGCAGCTCAGGACAGGCCCAGATCTGGGAAGCTTTCTTT. Protein sequence: CASSSGQAQIWEAFF.

The chain joins TRBV5-1 to TRBJ2-3; 7 bases align to TRBD1. This CDR3 comprises 15 residues. Germline V CDR1 and CDR2: SGHRS, YFSETQ. J was trimmed by 6 bases and V by 4 bases; bases with no gene match: 11. CDR3 sequence: CASSARDSPGDTQYF. CDR3 DNA: TGCGCCAGCAGCGCTAGGGACAGCCCAGGGGATACGCAGTATTTT. Drawing the rest from reference TRBV5-1 and TRBJ2-3, the complete variable domain is KAGVTQTPRYLIKTRGQQVTLSCSPISGHRSVSWYQQTPGQGLQFLFEYFSETQRNKGNFPGRFSGRQFSNSRSEMNVSTLELGDSALYLCASSARDSPGDTQYFGPGTRLTVL.

The rearrangement links TRBV6-1 to TRBJ2-1; no clear D. Trimming took off 3 bases at V and 3 bases at J, with 3 bases between the two ends. The CDR3 runs to 12 residues. Looked up from germline, CDR1 is MNHNS and CDR2 is SASEGT. This CDR3 is CASSDYYNEQFF. CDR3 sequence (DNA): TGTGCCAGCAGTGATTACTACAATGAGCAGTTCTTC.

The V gene is TRBV28, the J gene TRBJ2-4, with 7 bases lining up with TRBD1. J lost 5 bases, V lost 6 bases, and 13 bases had no gene match. The length of the CDR3 is 16 residues. CDR1 and CDR2 (germline): MDHEN, SYDVKM. CDR3 nucleotides: TGTGCCAGCAGCTCCCCCTTCGACAGGGACCAAAACATTCAGTACTTC. This translates into CASSSPFDRDQNIQYF.

This sequence joins TRBV2 and TRBJ1-2; D not resolved. The CDR3 is 14 residues long. Germline V gene sequence: CDR1 SNHLY, CDR2 FYNNEI. V lost 1 base and J 0 bases, leaving 6 bases between the germline ends. CDR3 sequence reads: CASSEVVANYGYTF. The CDR3 bases are TGTGCCAGCAGTGAAGTAGTAGCTAACTATGGCTACACCTTC.

The rearrangement links TRBV28 to TRBJ1-5; no definite D call. V lost 10 bases, J lost 6 bases, and 19 bases lay in between. The length of the CDR3 is 14 residues. Germline V gene data show CDR1 as MDHEN and CDR2 as SYDVKM. DNA of the CDR3: TGTGCCACAAAAGACCCGGGAAAGGGTCAGCCCCAGCATTTT. This codes for CATKDPGKGQPQHF.

This chain uses TRBV5-1 with TRBJ2-1, with 8 bases identical to TRBD2. Germline V gene lookup returns CDR1 SGHRS and CDR2 YFSETQ. With 0 bases clipped from V and 5 bases from J, the junction kept 13 bases outside the gene matches. This CDR3 is built from 18 residues. CDR3 sequence: CASSLEEQSGSRNNEQFF. The CDR3 DNA reads as TGCGCCAGCAGCTTGGAAGAACAAAGCGGGAGCAGGAACAATGAGCAGTTCTTC. The full variable domain, with the rest looked up from reference TRBV5-1 and TRBJ2-1, is KAGVTQTPRYLIKTRGQQVTLSCSPISGHRSVSWYQQTPGQGLQFLFEYFSETQRNKGNFPGRFSGRQFSNSRSEMNVSTLELGDSALYLCASSLEEQSGSRNNEQFFGPGTRLTVL.

J is TRBJ2-7 and V is TRBV7-9; maybe TRBD1 (6 bases). V shed 5 bases and J shed 9 bases, with 20 bases lying between them. Germline V CDR1 and CDR2: SEHNR, FQNEAQ (reference sequence). This CDR3 is 14 amino acids long. CDR3 nucleotides: TGTGCCAGCAGCAACCGGGACACTTCCTCGGGGCAGTACTTC. Its translation: CASSNRDTSSGQYF.

The CDR3 nucleotides read TGTGCCAGCAGGGGGGCAGGGGCGGGTAATGAAAAACTGTTTTTT. It codes for CASRGAGAGNEKLFF. The chain links TRBV28 to TRBJ1-4, with a weak D call TRBD1 (6 bases). Germline lookup yields CDR1 MDHEN and CDR2 SYDVKM. Trimming shortened V by 6 bases and J by 4 bases, and 15 bases separated the two germline ends. This CDR3 comprises 15 residues.

This chain connects TRBV28 to TRBJ1-2, with TRBD1 matching over 7 bases. This CDR3 is 14 amino acids long. V shed 6 bases and J 2 bases; nucleotides not matched to a gene: 6. CDR1 and CDR2 from the germline V gene are MDHEN and SYDVKM. The CDR3, as DNA: TGTGCCAGCAGCCAACAGGGGCCCAACTATGGCTACACCTTC. It encodes CASSQQGPNYGYTF.

This chain links TRBV19 with TRBJ2-6, with TRBD2 as a possible D gene (5 bases). The ends were cut back, 7 bases at V and 0 bases at J, with 16 bases in the middle. Germline-derived CDR1 and CDR2 are LNHDA and SQIVND (reference sequence). This CDR3 comprises 17 residues. In DNA, the CDR3 is TGTGCCAGTAAGCGGACGGTAATCAGCTCTGGGGCCAACGTCCTGACTTTC. Residues: CASKRTVISSGANVLTF.

V gene TRBV24-1 combines with J gene TRBJ1-2; D not certain. Trimming took off 6 bases at V and 4 bases at J, with 11 bases between the two ends. The length of the CDR3 is 13 residues. CDR1 KGHDR and CDR2 SFDVKD come from the germline V gene. CDR3 sequence (DNA): TGTGCCACCAGTAAGGGAGATCCCTATGGCTACACCTTC. This codes for CATSKGDPYGYTF.

The gene calls are TRBV7-3 and TRBJ1-1; D remains ambiguous. The CDR3 runs to 13 residues. The germline gives CDR1 SGHTA, CDR2 FQGTGA. V lost 5 bases and J 7 bases, leaving 14 bases between the germline ends. CDR3 coding DNA: TGTGCCAGCAGCCCGTCTGCCGGAGGTGAAGCTTTCTTT. It encodes CASSPSAGGEAFF.

The count of this clone is one. The chain has TRBV6-5 and TRBJ1-2; possible D gene TRBD1, 5 bases. V lost 10 bases and J lost 6, with 12 bases in between. Germline assignment: CDR1 MNHEY and CDR2 SVGAGI. The CDR3 is made up of 11 amino acids. The CDR3 DNA sequence: TGTGCCACGGGGGGAGCCGATGGCTACACCTTC. It encodes CATGGADGYTF.

This chain uses TRBV5-1 with TRBJ1-4, with a possible D match to TRBD1 (5 bases). Germline V CDR1 and CDR2: SGHRS, YFSETQ. Between the trimmed V and J ends, which lost 5 bases and 8 bases, there was a span of 13 bases. This CDR3 contains 13 residues. The CDR3 sequence: CASRDRGGEKLFF. The CDR3 DNA follows: TGCGCCAGCAGGGATAGGGGTGGCGAAAAACTGTTTTTT.